The 11 T cell receptor beta chains given below trace back to one sample, sequenced in a study of beta chain features in type 1 diabetes. Study-wide findings and caveats: Across all four CD4+ subsets, people with type 1 diabetes showed modestly shorter TCRB CDR3s.

These TCRs are of unknown antigen specificity. Expressed TCRB transcripts were sequenced after all isolated RNA was converted to cDNA. Produced via immunoSEQ multiplex PCR; TCRdb's table is partial and in-frame only. This sample has more than 300,000 clones, with roughly 9% found just once. Sequenced input: central memory CD4+ T cells from blood. The receptors were gathered from a man in his thirties or forties with type 1 diabetes.

Only a few counts were recorded for this clone. The CDR3 bases are TGTGCCAGCAGTCGGCCCCCAGAAAACTATGGCTACACCTTC. Amino acid sequence: CASSRPPENYGYTF. The chain links TRBV5-4 to TRBJ1-2; D remains unclear. Germline V lookup: CDR1 SGHNT, CDR2 YYREEE (reference sequence). V lost 5 bases and J lost 2, with 13 bases in between. CDR3 size: 14 residues. Variable domain in full (rest from reference TRBV5-4 and TRBJ1-2): ETGVTQSPTHLIKTRGQQVTLRCSSQSGHNTVSWYQQALGQGPQFIFQYYREEENGRGNFPPRFSGLQFPNYSSELNVNALELDDSALYLCASSRPPENYGYTFGSGTRLTVV.

This clone was recorded a few times. The chain joins TRBV28 to TRBJ1-5; D may be TRBD1 (5 bases). CDR1 is MDHEN and CDR2 is SYDVKM in the germline V gene. Trimming took 1 base from V and 4 from J, leaving 14 bases between them. The CDR3 covers 16 residues. The DNA for the CDR3 is TGTGCCAGCAGTTTATATAGGCAGGGAGGGAATCAGCCCCAGCATTTT. It specifies CASSLYRQGGNQPQHF.

This clone was observed a handful of times. V gene TRBV7-9 combines with J gene TRBJ2-5; maybe TRBD2 (7 bases). The CDR3 spans 14 residues. The germline V gene has CDR1 SEHNR and CDR2 FQNEAQ (reference sequence). Trimming took off 0 bases at V and 3 bases at J, with 8 bases between the two ends. DNA for the CDR3: TGTGCCAGCAGCTTAGCAGGGGGGGAAGAGACCCAGTACTTC. Its translation is CASSLAGGEETQYF.

This clone was seen a handful of times. The V call is TRBV9, the J call TRBJ1-2; D uncertain. This CDR3 spans 15 amino acids. Germline V gene data show CDR1 as SGDLS and CDR2 as YYNGEE. Trimming cost V 0 bases and J 0 bases, with 9 bases left between them. Here the CDR3 reads CASSVEDQTNYGYTF. In nucleotides, the CDR3 is TGTGCCAGCAGCGTAGAGGATCAGACTAACTATGGCTACACCTTC.

Regarding this clone: Given a far larger clone just one base away, this is likely a sequencing read error. Distinct nucleotide sequences in the sample also encode this CDR3. The chain combines TRBV5-1 with TRBJ2-5; 9 bases are a match to TRBD2. V dropped 0 bases and J dropped 5; count of bases not matched to a gene: 5. This CDR3 is 15 amino acids long. The V gene's germline CDR1 is SGHRS and CDR2 YFSETQ. This chain's CDR3 is CASSLVKRGDETQYF. The CDR3 DNA reads TGCGCCAGCAGCTTGGTGAAGCGGGGGGACGAGACCCAGTACTTC.

The V call is TRBV28, the J call TRBJ2-7, with 8 nucleotides matching TRBD2. The CDR3 runs to 15 residues. Germline V lookup: CDR1 MDHEN, CDR2 SYDVKM. Trimming cost V 7 bases and J 0 bases; bases outside gene matches: 8. The CDR3 bases are TGTGCCAGCACAGGAAGCGGGGGCCTCTCCTACGAGCAGTACTTC. This codes for CASTGSGGLSYEQYF.

The chain combines TRBV7-8 with TRBJ2-5; no clear D gene. CDR1 SGHVS and CDR2 FQNEAQ come from the germline V gene. The CDR3 consists of 13 residues. V was trimmed by 1 base and J by 4 bases, leaving 7 bases between them. The CDR3 spells CASSLGSTETQYF. The CDR3 bases are TGTGCCAGCAGCTTAGGCAGCACAGAGACCCAGTACTTC.

This clone was seen many times. In the same sample, other DNA sequences code for this CDR3. The J gene is TRBJ2-3, the V gene TRBV28, with D unresolved. The ends were cut back, 7 bases at V and 2 bases at J, with 4 bases in the middle. Germline V gene lookup returns CDR1 MDHEN and CDR2 SYDVKM. The CDR3 covers 11 residues. The CDR3 bases are TGTGCCAGCACCAACACAGATACGCAGTATTTT. Translated, it gives CASTNTDTQYF.

This clone was seen a few times. A much larger clone is a single base away; this may be a read error. The chain uses TRBV2 and TRBJ2-2; D ambiguous. V dropped 8 bases and J dropped 1 base, with 5 bases sitting between them. Per the germline V gene, CDR1 is SNHLY and CDR2 is FYNNEI. The CDR3 covers 12 residues. CDR3 loop: CASCLNTGELFF. The DNA for the CDR3 is TGTGCCAGCTGCTTGAACACCGGGGAGCTGTTTTTT.

The chain couples TRBV7-8 to TRBJ2-7; D may be TRBD1 (5 bases). CDR3 size: 14 residues. The V gene's germline CDR1 is SGHVS and CDR2 FQNEAQ. Trimming shortened V by 6 bases and J by 5 bases, and 17 bases separated the two germline ends. This CDR3 is CASSYDRSNHEQYF. The CDR3 DNA is TGTGCCAGCAGTTACGACAGATCCAACCACGAGCAGTACTTC.

J is TRBJ2-1 and V is TRBV2; 11 nucleotides align to TRBD1. J was trimmed by 5 bases and V by 6 bases; bases with no gene match: 6. From germline, CDR1 is SNHLY and CDR2 FYNNEI. The CDR3 is 15 residues long. Here the CDR3 DNA reads TGTGCCAGCAGGAACCGGGACAGGGGGAACAATGAGCAGTTCTTC. Translating gives CASRNRDRGNNEQFF.